Listed here are 21 T cell receptor beta chains from one sample, sequenced in a study of early T cells in non-severe SARS-CoV-2 infection. Each CDR3 protein gets one entry after TCRdb re-called the 5' RACE reads with MiXCR. This table has 35,000 to 50,000 distinct CDR3 sequences, 20% to 25% appearing once. Here the sequenced sample was whole blood, taken at baseline. These TCRs come from an adult who was a healthcare worker with PCR-confirmed SARS-CoV-2 infection or an uninfected control (not recorded which).

This clonotype has a handful of counts. The chain couples TRBV3-1 to TRBJ2-2; D remains ambiguous. This CDR3 contains 15 residues. Trimming removed 2 bases at V and 6 bases at J, with 13 bases between. CDR1 is LGHDT, CDR2 YNNKEL, per germline (reference sequence). The CDR3 loop reads CASSQRSEDPGELFF. The DNA for the CDR3 is TGTGCCAGCAGCCAACGGTCGGAAGATCCCGGGGAGCTGTTTTTT.

The rearrangement links TRBV3-1 to TRBJ1-2; TRBD1 agrees at 9 bases. Germline trimming cut 4 bases from V and 4 bases from J; bases unmatched to any gene: 1. This CDR3 region has 13 residues. Germline loops: CDR1 LGHDT, CDR2 YNNKEL (reference sequence). CDR3 protein: CASSPTGGYGYTF. CDR3 DNA: TGTGCCAGCAGCCCGACAGGGGGCTATGGCTACACCTTC.

This chain links TRBV7-9 with TRBJ1-4, with a possible D match to TRBD1 (6 bases). The length of the CDR3 is 14 residues. The V and J ends lost 7 bases and 5 bases respectively, with 14 bases between them. Per the germline V gene, CDR1 is SEHNR and CDR2 is FQNEAQ (reference sequence). CDR3 sequence (DNA): TGTGCCAGCATCTCTGACAGGAGGAATGAAAAACTGTTTTTT. It specifies CASISDRRNEKLFF. Full variable domain (missing parts from reference TRBV7-9 and TRBJ1-4): DTGVSQNPRHKITKRGQNVTFRCDPISEHNRLYWYRQTLGQGPEFLTYFQNEAQLEKSRLLSDRFSAERPKGSFSTLEIQRTEQGDSAMYLCASISDRRNEKLFFGSGTQLSVL.

The V gene is TRBV5-6, the J gene TRBJ1-4; D may be TRBD1 (5 bases). This CDR3 spans 12 amino acids. Trimming shortened V by 3 bases and J by 7 bases, and 7 bases separated the two germline ends. CDR1 and CDR2 (germline): SGHDT, YYEEEE. CDR3 in amino acids: CASSWDGEKLFF. The CDR3 DNA sequence: TGTGCCAGCAGCTGGGACGGTGAAAAACTGTTTTTT.

This clonotype was recorded a few times. V and J are TRBV30 and TRBJ2-3, with TRBD2 matching over 10 bases. V lost 0 bases to trimming and J lost 5 bases; unmatched junction nucleotides: 2. Germline V CDR1 and CDR2: GTSNPN, SVGIG (reference sequence). This CDR3 is built from 14 residues. CDR3 DNA: TGTGCCTGGAGTGTAACTAGCGGGGTAGATACGCAGTATTTT. Translated, it gives CAWSVTSGVDTQYF.

The chain has TRBV20-1 and TRBJ2-5, with D unresolved. Germline V CDR1 and CDR2: DFQATT, SNEGSKA (reference sequence). V gave up 1 base and J gave up 1 base, with 4 bases separating them. The CDR3 totals 12 residues. DNA for the CDR3: TGCAGTGCTAGAGGGATCCAAGAGACCCAGTACTTC. This gives the protein CSARGIQETQYF.

The chain has TRBV4-1 and TRBJ2-7; TRBD1 aligns across 7 bases. Germline assignment: CDR1 MGHRA and CDR2 YSYEKL. The CDR3 contains 16 residues. V shed 0 bases, J shed 2 bases, and the junction held 7 bases outside the gene matches. The CDR3: CASSQDRDSGTYEQYF. For the CDR3, the DNA is TGCGCCAGCAGCCAAGACCGGGACAGCGGAACCTACGAGCAGTACTTC.

This clonotype was seen a handful of times. The rearrangement links TRBV6-5 to TRBJ2-1; maybe TRBD2 (6 bases). The V gene lost 6 bases and the J gene lost 3 bases, with 21 bases spanning the gap. The CDR3 is 17 residues long. Germline CDR1 is MNHEY and CDR2 is SVGAGI. For the CDR3, the DNA is TGTGCCAGCAGCCACCCCAGTCGGGGGATAAACTACAATGAGCAGTTCTTC. It encodes CASSHPSRGINYNEQFF.

CDR3 in DNA: TGTGCCAGCAGCGCGACTAGTTTACATGAGCAGTTCTTC. Its protein product is CASSATSLHEQFF. The rearrangement links TRBV7-2 to TRBJ2-1; D perhaps matches TRBD2 (6 bases). This CDR3 is built from 13 residues. The V end was cut by 5 bases, the J end by 8 bases, with 13 bases between. Germline V gives CDR1 SGHTA, CDR2 FQGNSA. Looking up the rest from reference TRBV7-2 and TRBJ2-1 gives the full variable domain: GAGVSQSPSNKVTEKGKDVELRCDPISGHTALYWYRQSLGQGLEFLIYFQGNSAPDKSGLPSDRFSAERTGGSVSTLTIQRTQQEDSAVYLCASSATSLHEQFFGPGTRLTVL.

The genes are TRBV5-5 and TRBJ1-2; TRBD1 agrees at 12 bases. V gave up 4 bases and J gave up 4 bases; unmatched junction bases: 5. CDR3 length equals 15 residues. CDR1 SGHKS and CDR2 YYEKEE come from the germline V gene (reference sequence). CDR3 protein: CASSQGQGAGYGYTF. The CDR3 DNA is TGTGCCAGCAGCCAGGGACAGGGGGCTGGCTATGGCTACACCTTC.

The chain's CDR3 is CASSLGDRTSGELFF. The CDR3 coding sequence is TGTGCCAGCAGCTTGGGGGACAGGACCTCCGGGGAGCTGTTTTTT. The rearrangement uses TRBV7-2 and TRBJ2-2, with 8 bases matching TRBD1. V lost 3 bases, J lost 6 bases, and 6 bases stayed unmatched. This CDR3 is 15 amino acids long. Germline V gene data show CDR1 as SGHTA and CDR2 as FQGNSA.

This clonotype showed up just once. The CDR3 loop is CSARTTDTQYF. The CDR3 DNA sequence: TGCAGTGCTAGAACCACAGATACGCAGTATTTT. The chain joins TRBV20-1 to TRBJ2-3; no definite D call. Germline loops: CDR1 DFQATT, CDR2 SNEGSKA (reference sequence). The ends were cut back, 2 bases at V and 2 bases at J, with 2 bases in the middle. This CDR3 region has 11 residues.

This clonotype appeared a few times. The chain couples TRBV6-6 to TRBJ2-2; D is perhaps TRBD1 (6 bases). The CDR3 extends over 15 amino acids. Germline V lookup: CDR1 MNHNY, CDR2 SVGAGI (reference sequence). The V end lost 6 bases, the J end lost 4 bases, and 15 bases lay between the germline ends. CDR3 sequence: CASRLGQQFTGELFF. CDR3 nucleotide sequence: TGTGCCAGCAGACTCGGACAGCAATTCACCGGGGAGCTGTTTTTT.

This clonotype has a handful of counts. This chain links TRBV6-1 with TRBJ1-1; maybe TRBD1 (6 bases). The CDR3 runs to 13 residues. The germline gives CDR1 MNHNS, CDR2 SASEGT. The V gene lost 1 base and the J gene lost 9 bases, with 12 bases spanning the gap. The CDR3 nucleotides read TGTGCCAGCAGTGAAGACAGGGAAGTTAAAGCTTTCTTT. It codes for CASSEDREVKAFF.

The chain has TRBV7-9 and TRBJ1-6; D is uncertain. CDR1 and CDR2 from the germline V gene are SEHNR and FQNEAQ (reference sequence). The CDR3 loop spans 16 amino acids. Trimming took off 1 base at V and 10 bases at J, with 17 bases between the two ends. CDR3 protein: CASSLGAGSFGSPLHF. The CDR3 nucleotides are TGTGCCAGCAGCTTAGGGGCGGGATCCTTTGGATCACCCCTCCACTTT.

This clonotype is classed as medium-sized. Germline and junction disagree at one end, which may indicate a read error. This chain joins TRBV6-4 and TRBJ1-1; D might be TRBD1 (6 bases). CDR1 and CDR2 (germline): MRHNA, SNTAGT. The CDR3 covers 15 residues. CDR3 amino acids: CAGSYRDTPNTEAFF. The CDR3 coding sequence is TGTGCCGGCAGTTACCGGGACACCCCTAACACTGAAGCTTTCTTT.

The CDR3 region is CATLGDLSSEQYF. CDR3 coding DNA: TGTGCCACCTTGGGGGACCTCTCTAGCGAGCAGTACTTC. The chain employs TRBV2 and TRBJ2-7; perhaps D is TRBD1 or TRBD2 (5 bases each). The CDR3 length is 13 residues. Trimming removed 10 bases from V and 6 bases from J, with 19 bases in between. Germline CDR1 reads SNHLY; CDR2 reads FYNNEI.

The chain is built from TRBV20-1 and TRBJ2-3, with 7 bases matching TRBD2. The CDR3 sequence is 11 residues long. The V and J ends lost 6 bases and 8 bases, in that order; junction bases with no gene match: 5. CDR1 and CDR2 (germline): DFQATT, SNEGSKA (reference sequence). The CDR3 DNA reads as TGCAGTGCCCGGGACTACTCTACGCAGTATTTT. It yields the protein CSARDYSTQYF.

This chain joins TRBV9 and TRBJ2-3; 7 nucleotides agree with TRBD1. The CDR3 contains 14 residues. J lost 5 bases, V lost 4 bases, and 7 bases had no gene match. Germline-derived CDR1 and CDR2 are SGDLS and YYNGEE. CDR3 DNA sequence: TGTGCCAGCAGCCCAGACAGGGCCAGAGATACGCAGTATTTT. Its protein product is CASSPDRARDTQYF.

This clonotype has a count of ten or more. The chain combines TRBV20-1 with TRBJ2-1; the D is unclear. Trimming stripped 2 bases from V and 8 bases from J, with 16 bases between. The CDR3 sequence is 14 residues long. The germline V gene encodes CDR1 DFQATT and CDR2 SNEGSKA (reference sequence). The CDR3 DNA is TGCAGTGCTAGAAGAGAGCTGGCGAGGTATGAGCAGTTCTTC. It encodes CSARRELARYEQFF.

This clonotype was counted many times. The chain employs TRBV12-3 or TRBV12-4 and TRBJ2-1; the D is unclear. The CDR3 spans 13 residues. V was trimmed by 3 bases and J by 4 bases, leaving 7 bases between them. The CDR3 region is CASSFGRYNEQFF. The CDR3 DNA reads TGTGCCAGCAGTTTTGGCCGGTACAATGAGCAGTTCTTC.